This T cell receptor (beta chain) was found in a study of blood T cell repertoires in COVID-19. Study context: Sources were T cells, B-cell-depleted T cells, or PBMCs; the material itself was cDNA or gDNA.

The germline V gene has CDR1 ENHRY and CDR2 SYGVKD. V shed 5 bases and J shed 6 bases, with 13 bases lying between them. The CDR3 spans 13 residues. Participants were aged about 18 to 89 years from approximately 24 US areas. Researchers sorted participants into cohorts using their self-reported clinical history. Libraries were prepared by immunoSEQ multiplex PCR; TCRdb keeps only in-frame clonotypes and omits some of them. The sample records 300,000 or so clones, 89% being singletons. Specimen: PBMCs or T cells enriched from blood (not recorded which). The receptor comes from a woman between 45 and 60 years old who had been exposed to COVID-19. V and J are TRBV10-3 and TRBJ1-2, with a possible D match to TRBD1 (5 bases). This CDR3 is CAISPMTDHGYTF. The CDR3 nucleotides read TGTGCCATCAGTCCCATGACAGATCATGGCTACACCTTC.